What follows is one T cell receptor beta chain and its context. Antigen: not known. J was trimmed by 2 bases and V by 2 bases; bases with no gene match: 11. Germline CDR1 reads SGHRS; CDR2 reads YFSETQ. The CDR3 extends over 17 amino acids. These data are taken from a study of cytomegalovirus exposure and HLA in healthy donors. Notes on the study in general: Cytomegalovirus association was listed for about 160 TCR beta chains.

Measured with immunoSEQ multiplex PCR; TCRdb has only the in-frame clones, and not every one. The table has tens of thousands of clones, roughly 95% seen once; the top ten hold about 1.6%. This TCR was sampled from a man younger than 35 in good health and CMV-seropositive. Input material: PBMCs. The rearrangement uses TRBV5-1 and TRBJ2-7, with TRBD1 identical over 9 bases. CDR3 coding DNA: TGCGCCAGCAGCTTTGGATGGTCCGGGACAGGGACCTACGAGCAGTACTTC. This translates into CASSFGWSGTGTYEQYF.